This passage covers 32 T cell receptor beta chains from one sample sequenced in a study of blood T cells in healthy people across ages. Through a sample-barcoded 5' primer and a J-beta primer mix, a second PCR was run for roughly 6 to 11 cycles. In TCRdb, the 5' RACE reads were re-called with MiXCR into one record per CDR3 protein. The sample has approximately 1.5 million distinct CDR3 sequences, 30% to 35% seen once. The sequenced material came from blood. The receptors here all came from a woman aged 25 to 45 in good health.

This chain joins TRBV10-1 and TRBJ2-7; TRBD2 matches at 15 bases. Trimming removed 6 bases from V and 1 base from J; junction bases left unmatched: 7. Germline lookup yields CDR1 WNHNN and CDR2 SYGVQD (reference sequence). The CDR3 is 17 amino acids. CDR3 nucleotide sequence: TGCGCCAGCAGATTCGGGACTAGCGGGGGGCATTCCTACGAGCAGTACTTC. It encodes CASRFGTSGGHSYEQYF.

The chain employs TRBV5-1 and TRBJ2-7; TRBD2 aligns across 11 bases. The CDR3 loop spans 15 amino acids. The trim removed 3 bases at V and 4 bases at J, leaving 6 bases unmatched. Germline values: CDR1 SGHRS, CDR2 YFSETQ. The CDR3 DNA reads TGCGCCAGCAGCTCTTATAGCGGGGGGGCTTACGAGCAGTACTTC. Protein: CASSSYSGGAYEQYF.

With respect to this clonotype: The germline gene is not matched at one end of the junction; a read error may be the cause. The V call is TRBV9, the J call TRBJ2-3; 7 bases are a match to TRBD1. Per the germline V gene, CDR1 is SGDLS and CDR2 is YYNGEE. The CDR3 loop spans 17 amino acids. CDR3 region: CASSVVRDSESTDAQYF. CDR3 DNA sequence: TGTGCCAGCAGCGTAGTCCGGGACAGTGAGAGCACAGATGCGCAGTATTTT.

V is TRBV5-6 and J is TRBJ2-3; D remains unclear. This CDR3 comprises 17 residues. Germline V gene data show CDR1 as SGHDT and CDR2 as YYEEEE. The V gene lost 3 bases and the J gene lost 2 bases, with 19 bases spanning the gap. As DNA, the CDR3 is TGTGCCAGCAGCTCCCCAAGGGCAGATCCCTTCACAGATACGCAGTATTTT. Its translation is CASSSPRADPFTDTQYF. Based on the CDR3 plus reference TRBV5-6 and TRBJ2-3, the full variable domain is DAGVTQSPTHLIKTRGQQVTLRCSPKSGHDTVSWYQQALGQGPQFIFQYYEEEERQRGNFPDRFSGHQFPNYSSELNVNALLLGDSALYLCASSSPRADPFTDTQYFGPGTRLTVL.

The V and J genes are TRBV10-3 and TRBJ2-5, with D tentatively TRBD2 (6 bases). This CDR3 is built from 15 residues. Germline V gene lookup returns CDR1 ENHRY and CDR2 SYGVKD. The germline V and J ends were trimmed by 3 bases and 2 bases, with 13 bases remaining between them. In DNA form, the CDR3 reads TGTGCCATCAGTGATGCCCCGGGGAGGCAAGAGACCCAGTACTTC. Its protein product is CAISDAPGRQETQYF.

This clonotype came up a few times. This sequence joins TRBV11-2 and TRBJ2-7; D is unresolved. V shed 1 base and J shed 4 bases, with 17 bases lying between them. The CDR3 is 16 amino acids. The germline V gene has CDR1 SGHAT and CDR2 FQNNGV. As DNA, the CDR3 is TGTGCCAGCAGCTTAGGGACCCCTTTCCTTGGATACGAGCAGTACTTC. Its translation: CASSLGTPFLGYEQYF.

This chain connects TRBV7-3 to TRBJ2-1, with 11 bases that match TRBD2. Trimming cost V 2 bases and J 10 bases; bases outside gene matches: 7. CDR3 size: 15 residues. CDR1 is SGHTA and CDR2 is FQGTGA in the germline V gene. This chain's CDR3 is CASSLVAGGSKEQFF. The CDR3 nucleotides read TGTGCCAGCAGCTTAGTAGCGGGGGGGAGTAAAGAGCAGTTCTTC.

The V call is TRBV6-2 or TRBV6-3, the J call TRBJ1-2; TRBD1 matches 9 bases. The V and J ends lost 7 bases and 4 bases, in that order; junction bases with no gene match: 16. Germline V gene lookup returns CDR1 MNHEY and CDR2 SVGEGT. This CDR3 spans 17 amino acids. In DNA form, the CDR3 reads TGTGCCAGCACCACACCCGGGGACAGGGAGCTTCTCTATGGCTACACCTTC. Amino acid sequence: CASTTPGDRELLYGYTF.

The chain combines TRBV6-5 with TRBJ1-1, with D unresolved. Germline CDR1 and CDR2: MNHEY and SVGAGI. The V gene lost 6 bases and the J gene lost 1 base, with 12 bases spanning the gap. This CDR3 region has 14 residues. The CDR3 coding sequence is TGTGCCAGCAGCCCCGCGGGCTGGAACACTGAAGCTTTCTTT. As protein: CASSPAGWNTEAFF.

This chain connects TRBV20-1 to TRBJ2-7, with D perhaps given as TRBD1 or TRBD2 (5 bases each). Looked up from germline, CDR1 is DFQATT and CDR2 is SNEGSKA (reference sequence). The CDR3 consists of 14 residues. V was clipped by 3 bases and J by 3 bases, with 15 bases between them. Here the CDR3 DNA reads TGCAGTGCTAGGCTCCGGGACGTACACTACGAGCAGTACTTC. Its translation: CSARLRDVHYEQYF.

V and J are TRBV20-1 and TRBJ1-2, with 10 nucleotides matching TRBD1. V lost 4 bases to trimming and J lost 5 bases; unmatched junction nucleotides: 7. Germline CDR1 is DFQATT and CDR2 is SNEGSKA (reference sequence). The CDR3 spans 14 residues. CDR3 sequence (DNA): TGCAGTGCTATCCAGGGACAGGGGAATTATGGCTACACCTTC. Its protein is CSAIQGQGNYGYTF.

This clonotype came up a few times. The V gene is TRBV7-2, the J gene TRBJ2-7, with 8 bases fitting TRBD2. CDR1 is SGHTA, CDR2 FQGNSA, per germline. V shed 6 bases, J shed 3 bases, and the junction held 13 bases outside the gene matches. This CDR3 has 16 amino acids. The CDR3 nucleotides read TGTGCCAGCAGTCAGGCCTGGGCGGGAGGCGGCTACGAGCAGTACTTC. Encoded protein: CASSQAWAGGGYEQYF.

As concerns this clonotype: A junction boundary mismatches the germline segment, possibly from a read error. This chain joins TRBV30 and TRBJ2-1, with D hard to call. Germline-derived CDR1 and CDR2 are GTSNPN and SVGIG (reference sequence). The CDR3 sequence is 15 residues long. This chain's CDR3 is CAWSVWANSNNEQFF. CDR3 sequence (DNA): TGTGCCTGGAGTGTTTGGGCTAACTCCAACAATGAGCAGTTCTTC. The variable domain in full, with the rest retrieved from reference TRBV30 and TRBJ2-1, is SQTIHQWPATLVQPVGSPLSLECTVEGTSNPNLYWYRQAAGRGLQLLFYSVGIGQISSEVPQNLSASRPQDRQFILSSKKLLLSDSGFYLCAWSVWANSNNEQFFGPGTRLTVL.

This clonotype was counted only a few times. CDR3 protein: CASRQTGERTDTQYF. The DNA for the CDR3 is TGCGCCAGCAGACAAACAGGGGAAAGGACAGATACGCAGTATTTT. The chain has TRBV5-1 and TRBJ2-3, with 7 bases fitting TRBD1. CDR1 is SGHRS, CDR2 YFSETQ, per germline. CDR3 size: 15 residues. J lost 3 bases, V lost 5 bases, and 9 bases had no gene match.

V is TRBV20-1 and J is TRBJ2-4; the match to TRBD1 covers 7 bases. The V gene's germline CDR1 is DFQATT and CDR2 SNEGSKA (reference sequence). With V trimmed by 1 base and J by 7 bases, 10 bases remained unmatched. This CDR3 is built from 15 residues. CDR3 coding DNA: TGCAGTGCTAGAGGCCCGGGACAGCTCTTTAACATTCAGTACTTC. Its protein is CSARGPGQLFNIQYF.

This clonotype showed up just once. This chain links TRBV4-2 with TRBJ2-6, with D maybe TRBD1 (6 bases). Germline CDR1 and CDR2: LGHNA and YNFKEQ. V gave up 1 base and J gave up 0 bases, with 13 bases separating them. The length of the CDR3 is 18 residues. In DNA, the CDR3 is TGTGCCAGCAGCCAAGTAGGGGGATCCAGCTCTGGGGCCAACGTCCTGACTTTC. Translation: CASSQVGGSSSGANVLTF.

The chain has TRBV28 and TRBJ2-7; D unresolved. CDR1 MDHEN and CDR2 SYDVKM come from the germline V gene. V was trimmed by 2 bases and J by 0 bases, leaving 11 bases between them. The CDR3 is 15 residues long. Here the CDR3 reads CASSLNGKDSYEQYF. CDR3 nucleotides: TGTGCCAGCAGTTTAAATGGGAAAGACTCCTACGAGCAGTACTTC.

This clonotype showed up just a few times. The gene calls are TRBV3-1 and TRBJ2-7, with 9 bases lining up with TRBD2. V was clipped by 0 bases and J by 0 bases; unmatched bases: 9. There are 18 residues in the CDR3. Germline V gene sequence: CDR1 LGHDT, CDR2 YNNKEL (reference sequence). The CDR3 loop is CASSQDSLAGPYSYEQYF. CDR3 bases: TGTGCCAGCAGCCAAGATTCGCTAGCGGGGCCATACTCCTACGAGCAGTACTTC.

There are a few counts of this clonotype. The chain employs TRBV5-1 and TRBJ2-7; D unresolved. Trimming took off 4 bases at V and 5 bases at J, with 16 bases between the two ends. The CDR3 runs 14 residues. Germline lookup yields CDR1 SGHRS and CDR2 YFSETQ. CDR3 protein: CASSLRTDSDEQYF. Written as DNA, the CDR3 is TGCGCCAGCAGCCTCCGGACGGATTCCGACGAGCAGTACTTC.

The CDR3 protein is CASSHTSGGKSREQYF. The DNA for the CDR3 is TGTGCCAGCAGCCACACTAGCGGGGGAAAGTCACGTGAGCAGTACTTC. V gene TRBV3-1 combines with J gene TRBJ2-5; 11 bases fit TRBD2. The CDR3 is 16 amino acids. Trimming took 3 bases from V and 11 from J; bases not matched to a gene: 14. Germline V gene sequence: CDR1 LGHDT, CDR2 YNNKEL (reference sequence).

This clonotype was recorded a few times. The chain joins TRBV28 to TRBJ2-1; 8 nucleotides match TRBD2. The CDR3 runs to 16 residues. V lost 5 bases, J lost 3 bases, and 9 bases stayed unmatched. Germline V CDR1 and CDR2: MDHEN, SYDVKM. The CDR3 spells CASSPSGTSIYNEQFF. CDR3 nucleotides: TGTGCCAGCAGTCCGTCGGGGACTAGTATCTACAATGAGCAGTTCTTC. Full variable domain (remainder filled in from reference TRBV28 and TRBJ2-1): DVKVTQSSRYLVKRTGEKVFLECVQDMDHENMFWYRQDPGLGLRLIYFSYDVKMKEKGDIPEGYSVSREKKERFSLILESASTNQTSMYLCASSPSGTSIYNEQFFGPGTRLTVL.

This clonotype was observed at least ten times. The chain has TRBV6-2 or TRBV6-3 and TRBJ2-3; TRBD2 matches 8 bases. This CDR3 is built from 16 residues. Unmatched junction bases numbered 5, after V lost 0 bases and J lost 3 bases. Germline V lookup: CDR1 MNHEY, CDR2 SVGEGT. CDR3 region: CASSYSTGRVTDTQYF. In DNA form, the CDR3 reads TGTGCCAGCAGTTACTCGACCGGGAGGGTGACAGATACGCAGTATTTT.

In this sample, this clonotype turned up a few times. The chain carries TRBV7-2 and TRBJ2-7; weak D call: TRBD2 (6 bases). V was clipped by 1 base and J by 2 bases, with 12 bases between them. Germline V gives CDR1 SGHTA, CDR2 FQGNSA. The CDR3 covers 15 residues. CDR3 nucleotides: TGTGCCAGCAGCTTAGATATCGGGAGCGCCTACGAGCAGTACTTC. Its translation: CASSLDIGSAYEQYF.

In its sample, this clonotype was seen a few times. V is TRBV6-1 and J is TRBJ2-3; 7 bases line up with TRBD2. This CDR3 is 15 amino acids long. Unmatched junction bases numbered 4, after V lost 4 bases and J lost 0 bases. Germline V gene data show CDR1 as MNHNS and CDR2 as SASEGT. CDR3 in DNA: TGTGCCAGCAGTGTTCTAGCGGATAGCACAGATACGCAGTATTTT. Its translation is CASSVLADSTDTQYF.

This chain joins TRBV5-1 and TRBJ2-1; TRBD2 agrees at 10 bases. Losses at the gene ends were 4 bases for V and 5 bases for J; bases not matched to a gene: 6. Germline V gene sequence: CDR1 SGHRS, CDR2 YFSETQ. The CDR3 consists of 15 residues. CDR3 bases: TGCGCCAGCAGCGCAACTAGCGGGGCTCACAATGAGCAGTTCTTC. Its translation: CASSATSGAHNEQFF. Full variable domain (remainder filled in from reference TRBV5-1 and TRBJ2-1): KAGVTQTPRYLIKTRGQQVTLSCSPISGHRSVSWYQQTPGQGLQFLFEYFSETQRNKGNFPGRFSGRQFSNSRSEMNVSTLELGDSALYLCASSATSGAHNEQFFGPGTRLTVL.

This clonotype has only a few counts. This chain joins TRBV3-1 and TRBJ2-5, with 10 nucleotides matching TRBD2. Trimming removed 0 bases from V and 1 base from J; junction bases left unmatched: 8. Germline V gene data show CDR1 as LGHDT and CDR2 as YNNKEL (reference sequence). The CDR3 has 18 residues. The CDR3 nucleotides read TGTGCCAGCAGCCAAGATTGGCTAGCGGGAGTGGTCCAAGAGACCCAGTACTTC. Its protein is CASSQDWLAGVVQETQYF.

In its sample, this clonotype was seen a few times. V and J are TRBV3-1 and TRBJ2-7; 8 positions agree with TRBD1. V dropped 1 base and J dropped 3; count of bases not matched to a gene: 2. The length of the CDR3 is 14 residues. From germline, CDR1 is LGHDT and CDR2 YNNKEL (reference sequence). Written as DNA, the CDR3 is TGTGCCAGCAGCCAAGCAGGGGGCCACTACGAGCAGTACTTC. This sequence encodes CASSQAGGHYEQYF.

This clonotype was recorded a few times. V usage is TRBV10-3 and J usage is TRBJ2-3; TRBD1 matches at 9 bases. V trimming: 4 bases; J trimming: 2 bases; junction bases outside the gene matches: 7. Germline V gene data show CDR1 as ENHRY and CDR2 as SYGVKD. The CDR3 consists of 16 residues. The DNA for the CDR3 is TGTGCCATCAGTGGAGGGACAGGGCCATTCACAGATACGCAGTATTTT. Translating gives CAISGGTGPFTDTQYF.

This clonotype has a handful of counts. J is TRBJ2-7 and V is TRBV28; TRBD1 matches at 9 bases. CDR3 size: 15 residues. Germline V lookup: CDR1 MDHEN, CDR2 SYDVKM. V lost 7 bases and J lost 5; bases outside the gene matches: 12. This CDR3 reads CASTASGTGTNEQYF. The CDR3 coding sequence is TGTGCCAGCACTGCGTCTGGGACAGGGACGAACGAGCAGTACTTC.

The J gene is TRBJ1-2, the V gene TRBV7-6, with D maybe TRBD1 (5 bases). The CDR3 runs to 14 residues. Germline CDR1 reads SGHVS; CDR2 reads FNYEAQ. V was pared by 2 bases and J by 8 bases, with 15 bases between. The CDR3 protein is CASSLNQGPWGYTF. The CDR3 DNA reads TGTGCCAGCAGCTTAAATCAGGGACCCTGGGGCTACACCTTC.

This clonotype was counted a few times. The J gene is TRBJ2-1, the V gene TRBV13; D is unresolved. The CDR3 consists of 12 residues. V dropped 1 base and J dropped 9 bases, with 7 bases sitting between them. Germline V CDR1 and CDR2: PRHDT, FYEKMQ (reference sequence). As DNA, the CDR3 is TGTGCCAGCAGCTTAGAGAACAGTGAGCAGTTCTTC. Its translation is CASSLENSEQFF.

On this clonotype: An end of the junction does not agree with germline; a read error may underlie this. The chain joins TRBV15 to TRBJ2-1, with unresolved D. The CDR3 has 15 residues. CDR1 is LNHNV and CDR2 is YYDKDF in the germline V gene (reference sequence). The CDR3: CATSRDERYNNGQFF. As DNA, the CDR3 is TGTGCCACCAGCAGAGATGAACGGTACAACAATGGGCAGTTCTTC.